This T cell receptor (beta chain) originates from a study of cytomegalovirus exposure and HLA in healthy donors. The assay was immunoSEQ multiplex PCR, and TCRdb's table has in-frame clones only and misses some. The sample has about 120,000 clones; approximately 88% are singletons. The CDR3 loop spans 16 amino acids. Trimming removed 1 base from V and 0 bases from J, with 11 bases in between. Germline CDR1 is LGHNA and CDR2 is YNFKEQ. The TCR originated in a woman younger than 45 in good health and CMV-seropositive. The chain recombines TRBV4-2 with TRBJ2-3; D gene unclear. What was sequenced was PBMCs. CDR3 bases: TGTGCCAGCAGCCAAGTCGCCGGGTCTAGCACAGATACGCAGTATTTT. This codes for CASSQVAGSSTDTQYF.